This T cell receptor beta chain was captured in a study of shared clonotypes between healthy human individuals. Whole-study results and caveats: In this cohort, only blood was sampled, and tissue repertoires likely differ.

A remark on this clone: Its antigen remains unknown.

This CDR3 region has 14 residues. V shed 2 bases, J shed 8 bases, and the junction held 6 bases outside the gene matches. Looked up from germline, CDR1 is MNHNS and CDR2 is SASEGT. Only in-frame clones appear in the TCRdb table, and some are missing; sequencing was by immunoSEQ multiplex PCR. The repertoire holds 2 million to 2.5 million clones, with approximately 95% as singletons. Splitting the CD4+ cells yielded a CD45RA+ naive subset and a CD45RA-negative memory subset. Material for sequencing was naive CD4+ T cells sorted from blood. Specified subset: CD45RA+ positively selected. This TCR was recovered from a man between 18 and 35 years old in good health. The chain employs TRBV6-1 and TRBJ1-2; TRBD1 agrees at 9 bases. The DNA for the CDR3 is TGTGCCAGCAGTGAAAGGACAGGGGTGGACGGCTACACCTTC. As protein: CASSERTGVDGYTF.